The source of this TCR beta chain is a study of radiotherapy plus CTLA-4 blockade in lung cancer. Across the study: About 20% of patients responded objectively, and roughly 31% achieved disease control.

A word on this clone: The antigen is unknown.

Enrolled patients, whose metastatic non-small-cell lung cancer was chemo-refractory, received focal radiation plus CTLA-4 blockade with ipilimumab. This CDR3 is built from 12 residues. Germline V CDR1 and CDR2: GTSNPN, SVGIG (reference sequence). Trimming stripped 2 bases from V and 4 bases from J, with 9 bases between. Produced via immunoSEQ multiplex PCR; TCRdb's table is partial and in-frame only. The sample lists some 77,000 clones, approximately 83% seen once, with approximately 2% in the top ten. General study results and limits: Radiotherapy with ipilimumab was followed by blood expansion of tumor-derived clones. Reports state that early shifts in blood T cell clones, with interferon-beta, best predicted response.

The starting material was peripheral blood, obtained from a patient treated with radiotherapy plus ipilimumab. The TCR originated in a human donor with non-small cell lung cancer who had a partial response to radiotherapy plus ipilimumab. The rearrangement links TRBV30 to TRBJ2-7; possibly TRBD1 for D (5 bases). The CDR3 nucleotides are TGTGCCTGGAGTACAGGACGGTACGAGCAGTACTTC. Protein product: CAWSTGRYEQYF. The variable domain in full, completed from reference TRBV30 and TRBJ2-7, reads SQTIHQWPATLVQPVGSPLSLECTVEGTSNPNLYWYRQAAGRGLQLLFYSVGIGQISSEVPQNLSASRPQDRQFILSSKKLLLSDSGFYLCAWSTGRYEQYFGPGTRLTVT.